This T cell receptor beta chain was sequenced during a study of response to subunit inactivated influenza vaccine. V was trimmed by 6 bases and J by 3 bases, leaving 13 bases between them. CDR3 length equals 13 residues. Germline V CDR1 and CDR2: SQVTM, ANQGSEA. Concerning this clonotype: Its target is not known.

A single record per CDR3 protein comes from TCRdb applying MiXCR to the RT-PCR reads. Counted here are about 520,000 distinct CDR3 sequences, about 25% occurring once; the ten biggest clones make up 1.9%. Study findings and constraints: The study's authors posited that every seasonal influenza vaccination enlists few new T cells.

Specimen: CD4+ T cells sorted from PBMCs, collected roughly 5 days after vaccination. The receptor was derived from a middle-aged man who received an inactivated influenza vaccine. This rearrangement joins TRBV29-1 to TRBJ2-3; D is tentatively TRBD1 or TRBD2 (5 bases each). The CDR3 nucleotides are TGCAGCGTCCGAGGGACGGAGACAGATACGCAGTATTTT. It translates to CSVRGTETDTQYF.